Listed below are T cell receptor beta chains from one sample, sequenced in a study of shared clonotypes between healthy human individuals. Sequenced by immunoSEQ multiplex PCR; TCRdb stores in-frame clones only, minus some. In the table there are about 470,000 clones, around 79% of which are singletons. Sequencing used PBMCs. Receptors were obtained from a woman between 40 and 55 years old in good health. Some clones in this sample may be carry-over from other donors' samples. The CDR3 runs from the conserved cysteine through the conserved F or W. The order of the fields is J gene, V gene, D gene, clone size, CDR3 protein, CDR3 DNA. A D gene is named only where the DNA matches it firmly. For some rows the clone size is stated as once, few or many, or as a class when expanded; others skip it.

J: TRBJ1-1
V: TRBV19
D: -
size: -
CDR3: CASSGKQGSEAFF
DNA: TGTGCCAGTAGTGGAAAACAGGGCTCTGAAGCTTTCTTT

J: TRBJ2-7
V: TRBV6-4
D: -
size: -
CDR3: CASSFLRYSPYEQYF
DNA: TGTGCCAGCAGTTTCCTCCGCTACTCACCCTACGAGCAGTACTTC

J: TRBJ2-2
V: TRBV28
D: -
size: -
CDR3: CASSYGVPGELFF
DNA: TGTGCCAGCAGTTACGGAGTGCCCGGGGAGCTGTTTTTT

J: TRBJ1-5
V: TRBV18
D: -
size: once
CDR3: CASSPRDNRVTSNQPQHF
DNA: TGTGCCAGCTCACCGCGGGACAATAGGGTTACTAGCAATCAGCCCCAGCATTTT

J: TRBJ2-3
V: TRBV5-4
D: TRBD2
size: few
CDR3: CASSLSRLAGGSTDTQYF
DNA: TGTGCCAGCAGCTTGAGTCGCCTAGCGGGAGGGAGCACAGATACGCAGTATTTT

J: TRBJ2-4
V: TRBV11-1
D: -
size: -
CDR3: CASSLTAAKNIQYF
DNA: TGTGCCAGCAGCTTAACGGCGGCCAAAAACATTCAGTACTTC

J: TRBJ1-1
V: TRBV11-1
D: TRBD1
size: -
CDR3: CASSGQDRPWTFF
DNA: TGTGCCAGCAGCGGACAGGACAGACCTTGGACTTTCTTT

J: TRBJ2-7
V: TRBV28
D: TRBD2
size: -
CDR3: CASSLWASGSLYEQYF
DNA: TGTGCCAGCAGTTTATGGGCTAGCGGGAGTCTCTACGAGCAGTACTTC

J: TRBJ2-7
V: TRBV2
D: TRBD2
size: -
CDR3: CASSEEGAGDFLAREQYF
DNA: TGTGCCAGCAGTGAAGAAGGAGCGGGAGATTTTTTGGCCCGCGAGCAGTACTTC

J: TRBJ2-5
V: TRBV18
D: -
size: -
CDR3: CASSPGVPQETQYF
DNA: TGTGCCAGCTCACCAGGAGTTCCACAAGAGACCCAGTACTTC

J: TRBJ1-2
V: TRBV5-4
D: TRBD1
size: -
CDR3: CASSSGQGVRDGYTF
DNA: TGTGCCAGCAGCTCGGGACAGGGGGTGAGGGATGGCTACACCTTC

J: TRBJ2-1
V: TRBV5-1
D: -
size: few
CDR3: CASSLAGHEQFF
DNA: TGCGCCAGCAGCTTGGCCGGACATGAGCAGTTCTTC

J: TRBJ2-2
V: TRBV19
D: -
size: few
CDR3: CASSPSGVTGELFF
DNA: TGTGCCAGTAGTCCCTCCGGGGTCACCGGGGAGCTGTTTTTT

J: TRBJ2-1
V: TRBV5-5
D: -
size: few
CDR3: CASSRLADEQFF
DNA: TGTGCCAGCAGTAGGCTAGCTGATGAGCAGTTCTTC

J: TRBJ1-2
V: TRBV19
D: -
size: -
CDR3: CASSSQGRNYGYTF
DNA: TGTGCCAGTAGTTCCCAGGGGCGAAACTATGGCTACACCTTC

J: TRBJ2-6
V: TRBV5-1
D: -
size: -
CDR3: CASSSGVSGANVLTF
DNA: TGCGCCAGCAGCTCTGGGGTTAGTGGGGCCAACGTCCTGACTTTC

J: TRBJ2-5
V: TRBV10-3
D: -
size: -
CDR3: CAISESQGETQYF
DNA: TGTGCCATCAGTGAGTCGCAGGGGGAGACCCAGTACTTC

J: TRBJ2-2
V: TRBV4-3
D: -
size: once
CDR3: CASSQDGGTGELFF
DNA: TGCGCCAGCAGCCAAGATGGAGGGACCGGGGAGCTGTTTTTT

J: TRBJ2-7
V: TRBV5-1
D: TRBD1
size: -
CDR3: CASRPDRGEQYF
DNA: TGCGCCAGCAGACCGGACAGGGGCGAGCAGTACTTC

J: TRBJ2-3
V: TRBV5-1
D: TRBD1
size: -
CDR3: CASSTQGASDTQYF
DNA: TGCGCCAGCAGCACACAGGGGGCATCAGATACGCAGTATTTT

J: TRBJ1-2
V: TRBV19
D: TRBD1
size: -
CDR3: CASSENRGVGYGYTF
DNA: TGTGCCAGTAGCGAGAACAGGGGGGTCGGCTATGGCTACACCTTC

J: TRBJ2-1
V: TRBV7-3
D: TRBD1
size: few
CDR3: CASSSTGGEQFF
DNA: TGTGCCAGCAGCTCGACAGGGGGTGAGCAGTTCTTC

J: TRBJ1-2
V: TRBV6-1
D: -
size: -
CDR3: CASSEAGGSNYGYTF
DNA: TGTGCCAGCAGTGAAGCTGGAGGGAGTAACTATGGCTACACCTTC

J: TRBJ1-1
V: TRBV27
D: -
size: -
CDR3: CASSLSRGGNTEAFF
DNA: TGTGCCAGCAGTTTATCTAGGGGTGGGAACACTGAAGCTTTCTTT